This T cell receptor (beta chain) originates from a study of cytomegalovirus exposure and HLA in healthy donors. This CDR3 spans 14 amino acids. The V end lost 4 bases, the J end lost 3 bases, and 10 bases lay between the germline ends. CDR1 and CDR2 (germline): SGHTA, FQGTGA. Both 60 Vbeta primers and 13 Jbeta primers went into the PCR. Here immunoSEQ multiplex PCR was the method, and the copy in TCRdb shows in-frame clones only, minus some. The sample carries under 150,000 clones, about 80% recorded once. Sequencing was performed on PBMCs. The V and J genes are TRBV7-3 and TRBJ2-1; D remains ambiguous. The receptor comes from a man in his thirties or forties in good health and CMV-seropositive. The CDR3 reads CASSSEPLYNEQFF. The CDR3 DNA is TGTGCCAGCAGCTCAGAACCCCTCTACAATGAGCAGTTCTTC.